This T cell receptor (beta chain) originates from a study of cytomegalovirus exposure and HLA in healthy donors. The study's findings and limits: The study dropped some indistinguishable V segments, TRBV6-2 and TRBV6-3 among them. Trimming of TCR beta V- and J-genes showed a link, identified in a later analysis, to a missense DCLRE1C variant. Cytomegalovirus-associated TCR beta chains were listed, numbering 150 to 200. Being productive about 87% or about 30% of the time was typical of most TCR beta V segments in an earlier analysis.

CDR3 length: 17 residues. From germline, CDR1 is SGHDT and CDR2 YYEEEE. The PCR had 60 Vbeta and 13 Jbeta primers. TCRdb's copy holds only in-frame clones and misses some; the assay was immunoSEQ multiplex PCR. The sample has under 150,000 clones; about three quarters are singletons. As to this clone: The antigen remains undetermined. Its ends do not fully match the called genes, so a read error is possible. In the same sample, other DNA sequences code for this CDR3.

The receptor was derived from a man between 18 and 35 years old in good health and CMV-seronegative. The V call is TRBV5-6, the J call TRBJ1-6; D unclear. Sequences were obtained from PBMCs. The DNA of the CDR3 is TGTGCCAGCAGCTTGTATCCGGGGAGCTCCTATAATTCCCCCCTCCACTTT. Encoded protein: CASSLYPGSSYNSPLHF. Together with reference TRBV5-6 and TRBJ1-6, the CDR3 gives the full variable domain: DAGVTQSPTHLIKTRGQQVTLRCSPKSGHDTVSWYQQALGQGPQFIFQYYEEEERQRGNFPDRFSGHQFPNYSSELNVNALLLGDSALYLCASSLYPGSSYNSPLHFGNGTRLTVT.